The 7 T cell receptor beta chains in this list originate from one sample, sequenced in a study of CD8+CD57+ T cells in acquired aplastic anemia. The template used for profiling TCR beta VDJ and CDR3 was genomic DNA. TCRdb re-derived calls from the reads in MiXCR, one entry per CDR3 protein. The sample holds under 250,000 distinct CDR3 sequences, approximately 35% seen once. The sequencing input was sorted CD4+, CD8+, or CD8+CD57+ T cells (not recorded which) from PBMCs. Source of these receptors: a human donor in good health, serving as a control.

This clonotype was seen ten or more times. The CDR3 is CASSLLPHEQYF. The CDR3 DNA follows: TGTGCCAGCAGCTTATTGCCCCACGAGCAGTACTTC. This chain connects TRBV7-9 to TRBJ2-7; D unclear. Germline values: CDR1 SEHNR, CDR2 FQNEAQ (reference sequence). V lost 2 bases and J 5 bases, leaving 7 bases between the germline ends. This CDR3 has 12 residues.

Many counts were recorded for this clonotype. In DNA, the CDR3 is TGCAGTGCTAGTGGGGATGAGCAGTTCTTC. Amino acid sequence: CSASGDEQFF. This chain connects TRBV20-1 to TRBJ2-1, with D uncertain. CDR3 length: 10 residues. Trimming pared 3 bases from V and 8 bases from J, leaving 5 bases between. Germline V gene lookup returns CDR1 DFQATT and CDR2 SNEGSKA (reference sequence).

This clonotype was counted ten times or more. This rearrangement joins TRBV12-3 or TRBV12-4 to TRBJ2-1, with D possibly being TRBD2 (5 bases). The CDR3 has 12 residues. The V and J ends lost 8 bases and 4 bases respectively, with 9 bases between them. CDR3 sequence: CASGLTYNEQFF. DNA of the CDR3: TGTGCCAGCGGACTCACGTACAATGAGCAGTTCTTC.

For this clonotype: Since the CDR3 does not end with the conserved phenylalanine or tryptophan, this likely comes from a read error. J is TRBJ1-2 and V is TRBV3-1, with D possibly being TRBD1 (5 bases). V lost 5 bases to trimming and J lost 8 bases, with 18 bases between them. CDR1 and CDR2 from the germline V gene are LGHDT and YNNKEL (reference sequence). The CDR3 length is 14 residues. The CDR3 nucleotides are TGTGCCAGCAGCTCGTTGGACGGGGCAGGGGGCTACACCTCC. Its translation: CASSSLDGAGGYTS.

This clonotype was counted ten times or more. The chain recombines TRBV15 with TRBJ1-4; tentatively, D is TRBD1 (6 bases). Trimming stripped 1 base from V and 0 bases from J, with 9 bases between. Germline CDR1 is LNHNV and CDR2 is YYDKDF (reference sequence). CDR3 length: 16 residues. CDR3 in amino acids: CATSRGGGSTNEKLFF. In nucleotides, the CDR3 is TGTGCCACCAGCAGAGGAGGGGGATCAACTAATGAAAAACTGTTTTTT.

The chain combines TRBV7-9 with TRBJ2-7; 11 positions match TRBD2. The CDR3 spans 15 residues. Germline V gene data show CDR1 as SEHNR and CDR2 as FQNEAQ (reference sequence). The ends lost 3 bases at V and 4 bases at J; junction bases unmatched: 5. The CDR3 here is CASSLGRTSGYEQYF. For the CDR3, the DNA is TGTGCCAGCAGCTTGGGCAGGACTAGCGGGTACGAGCAGTACTTC.

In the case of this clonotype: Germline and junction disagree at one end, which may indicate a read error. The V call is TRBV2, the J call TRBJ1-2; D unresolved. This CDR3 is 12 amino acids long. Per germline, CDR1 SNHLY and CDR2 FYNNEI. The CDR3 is CASSEFGASYTF. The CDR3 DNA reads TGCGCCAGCAGTGAATTTGGCGCCAGCTACACCTTC.